The rows below give T cell receptor beta chains drawn from one sample of a study of blood T cell repertoires in COVID-19. Only in-frame clones appear in the TCRdb table, and some are missing; sequencing was by immunoSEQ multiplex PCR. The profile shows about 190,000 clones, around 80% of them singletons. Sequencing was carried out using peripheral blood. The receptor source for this set is a man between 45 and 60 years old who had recovered from COVID-19. Both conserved end residues are part of each CDR3. The order of the fields is J gene, clone size, V gene, D gene, CDR3 protein, CDR3 DNA. The D gene is left open where the match is weak. Clone size is stated in some rows and not others, as once, few, many or a class when expanded.

>TRBJ1-5|-|TRBV6-6|-
CASSYGAGLSNQPQHF
TGTGCCAGCAGTTACGGGGCAGGTCTTAGCAATCAGCCCCAGCATTTT
>TRBJ2-7|few|TRBV11-2|-
CASSLVFPGDEQYF
TGTGCCAGCAGCTTAGTATTCCCGGGGGACGAGCAGTACTTC
>TRBJ2-2|-|TRBV11-3|TRBD2
CASRPGTSGRGELFF
TGTGCCAGCAGACCCGGGACTAGCGGGAGGGGGGAGCTGTTTTTT
>TRBJ1-2|-|TRBV29-1|-
CSVVTANYGYTF
TGCAGCGTTGTGACAGCTAACTATGGCTACACCTTC
>TRBJ2-5|-|TRBV19|TRBD1
CASSIRGRQGETQYF
TGTGCCAGTAGTATTAGAGGTCGACAGGGGGAGACCCAGTACTTC
>TRBJ1-1|-|TRBV2|-
CASSDETGEGPEAFF
TGTGCCAGCAGTGACGAGACAGGAGAAGGACCTGAAGCTTTCTTT
>TRBJ1-1|-|TRBV5-4|-
CASSSPRQVNTEAFF
TGTGCCAGCAGCTCTCCACGACAGGTGAACACTGAAGCTTTCTTT
>TRBJ2-1|-|TRBV12-2|-
CASRLDSASGRECEQFF
TGTGCAAGTCGCTTAGATTCGGCTAGCGGGAGGGAGTGTGAGCAGTTCTTC
>TRBJ2-3|once|TRBV3-1/TRBV3-2|-
CASRHAGSLYTDTQYF
TGTGCCAGCAGACACGCAGGGTCCCTATACACAGATACGCAGTATTTT
>TRBJ2-3|-|TRBV11-3|TRBD2
CASSRGTSGRADTQYF
TGTGCCAGCAGCCGAGGGACTAGCGGGAGGGCCGATACGCAGTATTTT
>TRBJ2-7|-|TRBV11-2|-
CASSLLIAVSYEQYF
TGTGCCAGCAGCTTATTAATAGCGGTCTCCTACGAGCAGTACTTC
>TRBJ2-3|-|TRBV3-1/TRBV3-2|-
CASSHIGADTQYF
TGTGCCAGCAGCCATATAGGGGCGGATACGCAGTATTTT
>TRBJ2-7|-|TRBV29-1|TRBD1
CSAQGRDRGMTEQYF
TGCAGCGCACAAGGCCGGGACAGGGGGATGACCGAGCAGTACTTC
>TRBJ1-2|-|TRBV7-2|-
CASSLEWEATDTF
TGTGCCAGCAGCTTAGAATGGGAGGCTACGGACACCTTC
>TRBJ1-5|many|TRBV27|TRBD1
CASSFGTGGQPQHF
TGTGCCAGCAGTTTTGGGACAGGGGGACAGCCCCAGCATTTT
>TRBJ2-3|-|TRBV19|-
CASSIMGAKDTQYF
TGTGCCAGTAGTATTATGGGGGCTAAAGATACGCAGTATTTT
>TRBJ2-1|-|TRBV9|TRBD2
CASSVGLTLRTSGNNEQFF
TGTGCCAGCAGCGTTGGATTGACCCTTCGGACTAGCGGAAACAATGAGCAGTTCTTC
>TRBJ2-3|-|TRBV7-2|-
CASSLAPRQAITSTDTQYF
TGTGCCAGCAGCTTAGCCCCCCGACAGGCGATAACTAGCACAGATACGCAGTATTTT
>TRBJ2-6|-|TRBV10-3|TRBD1
CAISADRLSSGANVLTF
TGTGCCATCAGTGCGGACAGGCTGTCCTCTGGGGCCAACGTCCTGACTTTC
>TRBJ1-3|-|TRBV6-6|-
CASSRGIGNTIYF
TGTGCCAGCAGTAGGGGTATTGGAAACACCATATATTTT
>TRBJ2-7|-|TRBV5-6|-
CASSLYESATYEQYF
TGTGCCAGCAGCTTGTATGAGTCAGCGACCTACGAGCAGTACTTC
>TRBJ2-6|once|TRBV18|-
CASAPGQRANVLTF
TGTGCCAGCGCTCCGGGACAAAGGGCCAACGTCCTGACTTTC
>TRBJ2-1|once|TRBV28|TRBD2
CASSPPGLHEQFF
TGTGCCAGCAGTCCGCCGGGACTACATGAGCAGTTCTTC
>TRBJ2-2|-|TRBV4-2|-
CASSQGWGRELFF
TGTGCCAGCAGCCAAGGGTGGGGCCGGGAGCTGTTTTTT
>TRBJ2-2|-|TRBV30|-
CAWKASRGELFF
TGTGCCTGGAAGGCTAGCCGCGGGGAGCTGTTTTTT
>TRBJ1-2|-|TRBV9|TRBD1
CASSPRDRALNGGYTF
TGTGCCAGCAGCCCCCGGGACAGGGCATTGAATGGTGGCTACACCTTC
>TRBJ2-7|-|TRBV10-2|-
CASSEGSGEQYF
TGCGCCAGCAGTGAGGGGAGTGGCGAGCAGTACTTC
>TRBJ1-5|-|TRBV19|-
CASSIVWGDQPQHF
TGTGCCAGTAGTATCGTTTGGGGGGATCAGCCCCAGCATTTT
>TRBJ2-4|-|TRBV12-3/TRBV12-4|-
CASSFRENIQYF
TGTGCCAGCAGTTTTCGGGAAAACATTCAGTACTTC
>TRBJ1-1|-|TRBV29-1|-
CSVSQGRLGTEAFF
TGCAGCGTTTCGCAGGGGCGGCTTGGAACTGAAGCTTTCTTT
>TRBJ1-2|-|TRBV2|TRBD1
CASREWTGPGYTF
TGTGCCAGCAGAGAATGGACAGGGCCTGGCTACACCTTC
>TRBJ1-4|-|TRBV19|TRBD1
CASRREQGSEKLFF
TGTGCCAGTAGACGCGAACAGGGGTCGGAAAAACTGTTTTTT
>TRBJ2-3|-|TRBV9|TRBD2
CASSGISGITDTQYF
TGTGCCAGCAGCGGAATAAGCGGGATCACAGATACGCAGTATTTT
>TRBJ1-2|-|TRBV7-8|TRBD1
CASSLGRGQADGYTF
TGTGCCAGCAGCTTAGGGAGGGGACAGGCCGATGGCTACACCTTC
>TRBJ2-5|-|TRBV28|TRBD1
CASSLPGRGLQETQYF
TGTGCCAGCAGCCTACCGGGCAGGGGGCTCCAAGAGACCCAGTACTTC
>TRBJ2-2|-|TRBV24-1|-
CATGRNTGELFF
TGTGCCACCGGGAGGAACACCGGGGAGCTGTTTTTT
>TRBJ1-2|-|TRBV28|-
CASQRQFYGYTF
TGTGCCAGCCAGAGACAGTTCTATGGCTACACCTTC
>TRBJ1-2|-|TRBV3-1/TRBV3-2|TRBD1
CASSRQGARDYGYTF
TGTGCCAGCAGCCGCCAGGGGGCGCGGGACTATGGCTACACCTTC
>TRBJ1-1|-|TRBV27|-
CASSFRRMNTEAFF
TGTGCCAGCAGTTTCCGCAGGATGAACACTGAAGCTTTCTTT
>TRBJ2-1|-|TRBV18|-
CASSPVRGNEQFF
TGTGCCAGCTCACCAGTCCGAGGCAATGAGCAGTTCTTC
>TRBJ1-5|-|TRBV6-5|TRBD1
CASRRTGEQPQHF
TGTGCCAGCAGAAGGACAGGGGAGCAGCCCCAGCATTTT
>TRBJ1-4|-|TRBV9|TRBD1
CASSSRQGPEKLFF
TGTGCCAGCAGCTCTCGACAGGGTCCCGAAAAACTGTTTTTT
>TRBJ1-5|-|TRBV29-1|-
CSVEAGYNQPQHF
TGCAGCGTTGAGGCGGGGTACAATCAGCCCCAGCATTTT
>TRBJ1-2|-|TRBV27|TRBD1
CASRTGTGSFGYTF
TGTGCCAGCAGGACGGGGACAGGGAGTTTTGGCTACACCTTC
>TRBJ1-1|-|TRBV6-5|-
CASSYSGWQGGTEAFF
TGTGCCAGCAGTTACAGCGGCTGGCAGGGAGGCACTGAAGCTTTCTTT
>TRBJ2-7|-|TRBV5-1|TRBD2
CASSPMAGGDEQYF
TGCGCCAGCAGCCCCATGGCGGGGGGCGACGAGCAGTACTTC